Presented here are 32 T cell receptor beta chains from one specimen sequenced in a study of shared clonotypes between healthy human individuals. Method: immunoSEQ multiplex PCR; TCRdb's copy keeps in-frame clones and lacks some. The data show hundreds of thousands of clones, with less than 80% seen just once and approximately 2% held by the top ten. The specimen was memory CD4+ T cells sorted from blood. Subset: CD45RA-negative fraction. These receptors were collected from a woman in her twenties or thirties in good health.

This clone was picked up a small number of times. V usage is TRBV28 and J usage is TRBJ2-2; D gene ambiguous. Trimming pared 1 base from V and 6 bases from J, leaving 0 bases between. The CDR3 sequence is 11 residues long. Germline CDR1 and CDR2: MDHEN and SYDVKM. The chain's CDR3 is CASSLSGELFF. DNA for the CDR3: TGTGCCAGCAGTTTATCCGGGGAGCTGTTTTTT.

This rearrangement joins TRBV7-9 to TRBJ2-3; D remains unclear. CDR1 and CDR2 from the germline V gene are SEHNR and FQNEAQ (reference sequence). The V and J ends lost 3 bases and 3 bases respectively, with 7 bases between them. CDR3 length: 13 amino acids. CDR3 protein: CASSFSATDTQYF. The CDR3 DNA reads TGTGCCAGCAGCTTTAGTGCGACAGATACGCAGTATTTT.

This chain links TRBV4-1 with TRBJ2-3; 9 bases match TRBD2. The CDR3 spans 14 residues. From germline, CDR1 is MGHRA and CDR2 YSYEKL. V shed 7 bases and J 4 bases; nucleotides not matched to a gene: 6. The CDR3 reads CASKDKREADTQYF. In DNA form, the CDR3 reads TGCGCCAGCAAAGACAAGCGGGAGGCAGATACGCAGTATTTT.

The chain carries TRBV6-6 and TRBJ2-7; 9 nucleotides match TRBD1. This CDR3 spans 13 amino acids. J gave up 8 bases and V 6 bases, and 8 bases lay outside the gene matches. Germline V CDR1 and CDR2: MNHNY, SVGAGI (reference sequence). CDR3 residues: CASRQKDRGKQYF. Here the CDR3 DNA reads TGTGCCAGCAGGCAAAAGGACAGGGGAAAGCAGTACTTC.

The chain joins TRBV2 to TRBJ2-1; 7 bases line up with TRBD2. The CDR3 runs 12 residues. Trimming removed 2 bases from V and 14 bases from J; junction bases left unmatched: 6. Germline values: CDR1 SNHLY, CDR2 FYNNEI. CDR3 DNA sequence: TGTGCCAGCAGTGAAAGGGAGGGAGTAGAGTTCTTC. Protein sequence: CASSEREGVEFF.

The V and J genes are TRBV18 and TRBJ2-7; no definite D call. Germline loops: CDR1 KGHSH, CDR2 LQKENI. Trimming took 6 bases from V and 0 from J, leaving 18 bases between them. The CDR3 is 16 amino acids. CDR3 sequence: CASSPRSGRSSYEQYF. DNA of the CDR3: TGTGCCAGCTCTCCGAGGTCAGGAAGGAGCTCCTACGAGCAGTACTTC.

This sequence joins TRBV29-1 and TRBJ1-1, with unresolved D. The CDR3 consists of 12 residues. Trimming left V 5 bases short and J 5 bases short, with 12 bases between. From germline, CDR1 is SQVTM and CDR2 ANQGSEA. The chain's CDR3 is CSVSQIGTEAFF. The CDR3, as DNA: TGCAGCGTTAGCCAAATCGGGACTGAAGCTTTCTTT.

This chain uses TRBV2 with TRBJ2-5, with unresolved D. V gave up 6 bases and J gave up 3 bases, with 5 bases separating them. Germline CDR1 SNHLY, CDR2 FYNNEI. This CDR3 has 11 residues. CDR3 amino acids: CASRVEETQYF. CDR3 nucleotides: TGTGCCAGCAGGGTAGAAGAGACCCAGTACTTC.

In this sample, this clone turned up a few times. The chain has TRBV7-9 and TRBJ2-7; tentative D call: TRBD1 (5 bases). Looked up from germline, CDR1 is SEHNR and CDR2 is FQNEAQ (reference sequence). V gave up 1 base and J gave up 3 bases, with 13 bases separating them. The CDR3 is made up of 15 amino acids. The CDR3 nucleotides are TGTGCCAGCAGCTTAGATCTACAGGAAAGCTACGAGCAGTACTTC. It yields the protein CASSLDLQESYEQYF.

The chain links TRBV9 to TRBJ2-6, with D tentatively TRBD1 (6 bases). CDR3 length equals 18 residues. Trimming removed 0 bases from V and 1 base from J, with 14 bases in between. Germline V gene lookup returns CDR1 SGDLS and CDR2 YYNGEE. The CDR3 coding sequence is TGTGCCAGCAGCGTAGAAAGGGGGAAAAGTTCTGGGGCCAACGTCCTGACTTTC. This translates into CASSVERGKSSGANVLTF.

The sample holds one count of this clone. The chain uses TRBV27 and TRBJ2-7, with 10 bases matching TRBD2. Looked up from germline, CDR1 is MNHEY and CDR2 is SMNVEV (reference sequence). V lost 6 bases to trimming and J lost 2 bases; unmatched junction nucleotides: 7. CDR3 length: 15 residues. The CDR3 region is CASRPSGRGPYEQYF. The DNA of the CDR3 is TGTGCCAGCAGGCCAAGCGGGAGGGGGCCCTACGAGCAGTACTTC.

This chain links TRBV18 with TRBJ2-7, with a possible D match to TRBD2 (6 bases). The CDR3 loop spans 15 amino acids. The germline CDR1 and CDR2 sequences are KGHSH and LQKENI. V lost 3 bases and J lost 1, with 13 bases in between. The CDR3 region is CASSPGRGTSYEQYF. CDR3 coding DNA: TGTGCCAGCTCACCCGGCAGAGGGACTTCCTACGAGCAGTACTTC.

The J gene is TRBJ2-1, the V gene TRBV2; possibly TRBD1 or TRBD2 for D (5 bases each). CDR1 and CDR2 from the germline V gene are SNHLY and FYNNEI. This CDR3 spans 11 amino acids. Trimming cost V 7 bases and J 13 bases, with 14 bases left between them. CDR3 sequence (DNA): TGTGCCAGCACCGGGGCTAGATCACAGTTCTTC. This sequence encodes CASTGARSQFF.

The genes are TRBV11-1 and TRBJ2-5, with 10 bases matching TRBD1. The CDR3 spans 14 residues. Germline lookup yields CDR1 SGHAT and CDR2 FQDESV (reference sequence). V shed 5 bases and J 5 bases; nucleotides not matched to a gene: 5. Written as DNA, the CDR3 is TGTGCCAGCAGCCGACAGGGGGCGTCGGAGACCCAGTACTTC. Translated, it gives CASSRQGASETQYF.

This clone was counted a single time. This chain links TRBV5-8 with TRBJ1-5, with 11 bases aligning to TRBD1. The CDR3 covers 17 residues. Germline-derived CDR1 and CDR2 are SGHTS and YDEGEE. The J segment lost 4 bases and the V segment lost 2 bases, leaving 8 bases of the junction unmatched. CDR3 in amino acids: CASSFAGTGGRNQPQHF. CDR3 bases: TGTGCCAGCAGCTTTGCGGGGACAGGGGGGCGGAATCAGCCCCAGCATTTT.

This clone was observed a single time. This chain uses TRBV7-2 with TRBJ2-1; 9 positions match TRBD2. The CDR3 contains 16 residues. J lost 7 bases, V lost 4 bases, and 11 bases had no gene match. The germline V gene encodes CDR1 SGHTA and CDR2 FQGNSA. In DNA form, the CDR3 reads TGTGCCAGCAGCTCATCGGGCGGGAGGGCTAGGAATGAGCAGTTCTTC. Amino acids: CASSSSGGRARNEQFF.

This chain joins TRBV19 and TRBJ2-1; D might be TRBD2 (5 bases). Per germline, CDR1 LNHDA and CDR2 SQIVND (reference sequence). CDR3 length: 16 residues. Trimming took 4 bases from V and 5 from J, leaving 18 bases between them. DNA for the CDR3: TGTGCCAGTAGTACCTTCGGAGAGGGAAGGGACAATGAGCAGTTCTTC. Protein sequence: CASSTFGEGRDNEQFF.

In regard to this clone: The junction departs from germline at one end; a sequencing error may be responsible. V and J are TRBV7-6 and TRBJ2-3, with 8 positions matching TRBD2. There are 16 residues in the CDR3. Germline V lookup: CDR1 SGHVS, CDR2 FNYEAQ. For the CDR3, the DNA is TGTGCCGGCAGCTCGATGACTAGCGCTAGCACAGATACGCAGTATTTT. Its translation is CAGSSMTSASTDTQYF.

Comment on this clone: Other nucleotide sequences from this sample produce the same CDR3. The chain uses TRBV14 and TRBJ2-3; D is unclear. The CDR3 sequence is 16 residues long. CDR1 SGHDN and CDR2 FVKESK come from the germline V gene. Trimming pared 1 base from V and 0 bases from J, leaving 11 bases between. The CDR3 DNA reads TGTGCCAGCAGCCAAGTCGGCGGAGCTAGCACAGATACGCAGTATTTT. It yields the protein CASSQVGGASTDTQYF.

For the CDR3, the DNA is TGTGCCAGCAGCTTAGTCGCCCTAGTGGCAGATACGCAGTATTTT. It translates to CASSLVALVADTQYF. The rearrangement uses TRBV7-2 and TRBJ2-3; D gene unclear. The CDR3 totals 15 residues. Germline lookup yields CDR1 SGHTA and CDR2 FQGNSA. Trimming removed 1 base at V and 4 bases at J, with 12 bases between.

The chain joins TRBV19 to TRBJ1-1; TRBD1 is a possible D gene (5 bases). Germline CDR1 reads LNHDA; CDR2 reads SQIVND (reference sequence). There are 15 residues in the CDR3. V gave up 3 bases and J gave up 4 bases, with 15 bases separating them. Here the CDR3 DNA reads TGTGCCAGTAGTATTTACAGGTATAGGAGCACTGAAGCTTTCTTT. Translation: CASSIYRYRSTEAFF.

This clone was seen a few times. CDR3 amino acids: CASSLGDGEAFF. CDR3 nucleotides: TGTGCCAGCAGCTTAGGCGACGGTGAAGCTTTCTTT. The gene calls are TRBV7-9 and TRBJ1-1; D not resolved. There are 12 residues in the CDR3. V lost 1 base and J lost 7, with 7 bases in between. Per the germline V gene, CDR1 is SEHNR and CDR2 is FQNEAQ (reference sequence).

The V and J genes are TRBV28 and TRBJ2-2; TRBD2 agrees at 8 bases. This CDR3 has 14 amino acids. CDR1 MDHEN and CDR2 SYDVKM come from the germline V gene. The junction had 4 bases not matched to a gene; V was cut back by 5 bases and J by 5 bases. CDR3 DNA: TGTGCCAGCAGTCTGGTAGCGGGAACCGGGGAGCTGTTTTTT. Its translation: CASSLVAGTGELFF.

The V gene is TRBV2, the J gene TRBJ2-7; D unresolved. Per the germline V gene, CDR1 is SNHLY and CDR2 is FYNNEI. V lost 6 bases and J lost 2, with 8 bases in between. The CDR3 sequence is 12 residues long. The CDR3 bases are TGTGCCAGCAGCCGGACGGCCTACGAGCAGTACTTC. It encodes CASSRTAYEQYF.

This clone has only a few counts. V usage is TRBV13 and J usage is TRBJ2-3, with TRBD1 matching over 8 bases. The CDR3 is 17 amino acids. Per germline, CDR1 PRHDT and CDR2 FYEKMQ (reference sequence). The V gene end was trimmed by 4 bases and the J gene end by 2 bases; junction bases not matched to a gene: 11. The CDR3 nucleotides are TGTGCCAGCAGCTCGAGGACAGGGTCCCATTCCACAGATACGCAGTATTTT. Amino acids: CASSSRTGSHSTDTQYF.

The V gene is TRBV7-2, the J gene TRBJ1-3; D is unclear. The CDR3 consists of 13 residues. The ends were cut back, 3 bases at V and 4 bases at J, with 7 bases in the middle. Per the germline V gene, CDR1 is SGHTA and CDR2 is FQGNSA. In DNA form, the CDR3 reads TGTGCCAGCAGCTTCTGGAACGGAAACACCATATATTTT. This gives the protein CASSFWNGNTIYF.

CDR3 in amino acids: CASSGTSGKPSTDTQYF. CDR3 DNA sequence: TGTGCCAGCAGTGGAACTAGCGGAAAACCTAGCACAGATACGCAGTATTTT. The chain links TRBV27 to TRBJ2-3; 8 bases align to TRBD2. The CDR3 has 17 amino acids. V lost 5 bases, J lost 0 bases, and 10 bases stayed unmatched. Germline V CDR1 and CDR2: MNHEY, SMNVEV (reference sequence).

The chain links TRBV10-3 to TRBJ1-4; 8 positions agree with TRBD1. CDR1 and CDR2 from the germline V gene are ENHRY and SYGVKD. The CDR3 extends over 15 amino acids. Trimming cost V 3 bases and J 4 bases; bases outside gene matches: 4. The CDR3 DNA reads TGTGCCATCAGTGACTCACAGGGGGATAATGAAAAACTGTTTTTT. Translation gives CAISDSQGDNEKLFF.

The sample holds a few counts of this clone. The V gene is TRBV27, the J gene TRBJ1-5; 10 bases are a match to TRBD1. This CDR3 spans 14 amino acids. Germline values: CDR1 MNHEY, CDR2 SMNVEV (reference sequence). J gave up 9 bases and V 5 bases, and 7 bases lay outside the gene matches. CDR3 nucleotides: TGTGCCAGCAGTCGACAGGGGGCCGAATGGCCCCAGCATTTT. It codes for CASSRQGAEWPQHF.

This chain joins TRBV9 and TRBJ1-3; 8 bases line up with TRBD1. The CDR3 loop spans 17 amino acids. After removal of 0 bases from V and 0 bases from J, the junction contained 5 bases not matched to a gene. Germline CDR1 reads SGDLS; CDR2 reads YYNGEE. The CDR3 DNA reads TGTGCCAGCAGCGTAGGATTGGGGACAGGCTCTGGAAACACCATATATTTT. Protein: CASSVGLGTGSGNTIYF.

The V gene is TRBV19, the J gene TRBJ1-4; D gene uncertain. This CDR3 has 15 residues. Deletions cut 7 bases from V and 6 bases from J, with 18 bases between. Germline V gene data show CDR1 as LNHDA and CDR2 as SQIVND (reference sequence). CDR3 bases: TGTGCCAGTATCAAATCCATGGGTAGAGATGAAAAACTGTTTTTT. Residues: CASIKSMGRDEKLFF.

The chain joins TRBV27 to TRBJ1-3, with D possibly being TRBD1 (5 bases). With 4 bases removed from V and 3 bases from J, the gap between germline ends came to 10 bases. Per germline, CDR1 MNHEY and CDR2 SMNVEV (reference sequence). The CDR3 is made up of 14 amino acids. CDR3 bases: TGTGCCAGCAGTTCGGGGCAGGATGGAAACACCATATATTTT. Protein: CASSSGQDGNTIYF.